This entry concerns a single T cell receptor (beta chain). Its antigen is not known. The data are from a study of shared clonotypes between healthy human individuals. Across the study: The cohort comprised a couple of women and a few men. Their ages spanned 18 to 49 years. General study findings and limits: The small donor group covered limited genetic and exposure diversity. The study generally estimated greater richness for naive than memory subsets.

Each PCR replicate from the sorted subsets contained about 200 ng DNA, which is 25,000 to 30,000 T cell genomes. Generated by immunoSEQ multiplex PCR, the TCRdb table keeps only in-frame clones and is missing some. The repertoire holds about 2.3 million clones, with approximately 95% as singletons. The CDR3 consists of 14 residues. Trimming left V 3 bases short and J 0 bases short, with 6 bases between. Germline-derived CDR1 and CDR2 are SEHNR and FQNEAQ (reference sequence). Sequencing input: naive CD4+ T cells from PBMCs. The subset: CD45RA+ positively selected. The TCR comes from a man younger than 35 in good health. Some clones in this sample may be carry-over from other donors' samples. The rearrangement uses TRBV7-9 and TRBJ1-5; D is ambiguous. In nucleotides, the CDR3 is TGTGCCAGCAGCTTGCTAGATAGCAATCAGCCCCAGCATTTT. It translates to CASSLLDSNQPQHF.